This T cell receptor beta chain was documented in a study of cytomegalovirus exposure and HLA in healthy donors. Per germline, CDR1 SEHNR and CDR2 FQNEAQ (reference sequence). Trimming removed 11 bases at V and 5 bases at J, with 12 bases between. The CDR3 runs to 12 residues. PCR employed 60 Vbeta and 13 Jbeta primers. Libraries were prepared by immunoSEQ multiplex PCR; TCRdb keeps only in-frame clonotypes and omits some of them. This sample yields approximately 100,000 clones, of which roughly 80% are seen a single time; 2.5% belongs to the top ten. The sample comprised PBMCs. The genes are TRBV7-9 and TRBJ2-2, with D tentatively TRBD2 (5 bases). The origin of this receptor is a man between 35 and 55 years old in good health and CMV-seronegative. CDR3 in amino acids: CAAGPRTGELFF. The DNA for the CDR3 is TGTGCCGCGGGCCCGCGGACCGGGGAGCTGTTTTTT.